The 27 T cell receptor beta chains presented below share a single source sample, sequenced in a study of glioma-infiltrating T cells after dendritic cell vaccination. Measured with immunoSEQ multiplex PCR; TCRdb has only the in-frame clones, and not every one. Among about 50,000 clones listed, about 89% were seen once. Time point denoted: after dendritic cell vaccination, including at tumor progression/relapse. Here the sequenced sample was blood, taken after dendritic cell vaccination. These receptors all come from a human donor with glioblastoma.

The rearrangement joins TRBV5-5 to TRBJ2-3, with no clear D. Deletions cut 2 bases from V and 4 bases from J, with 5 bases between. This CDR3 spans 12 amino acids. Germline V CDR1 and CDR2: SGHKS, YYEKEE (reference sequence). CDR3 in DNA: TGTGCCAGCAGCTTTGTAGCAGATACGCAGTATTTT. Translated, it gives CASSFVADTQYF.

The CDR3 loop reads CSGRKGYEQYF. CDR3 bases: TGCAGCGGGAGGAAGGGCTACGAGCAGTACTTC. This chain joins TRBV29-1 and TRBJ2-7, with a possible D match to TRBD2 (5 bases). Germline lookup yields CDR1 SQVTM and CDR2 ANQGSEA. Trimming removed 7 bases at V and 3 bases at J, with 10 bases between. This CDR3 region has 11 residues.

The rearrangement links TRBV6-6 to TRBJ2-7; the D gene is possibly TRBD1 (6 bases). This CDR3 spans 15 amino acids. With 3 bases removed from V and 0 bases from J, the gap between germline ends came to 12 bases. Germline V gene lookup returns CDR1 MNHNY and CDR2 SVGAGI (reference sequence). For the CDR3, the DNA is TGTGCCAGCAGTTATGGGCAGGGGAGCTCCTACGAGCAGTACTTC. This gives the protein CASSYGQGSSYEQYF.

The chain employs TRBV6-6 and TRBJ2-7; 8 nucleotides agree with TRBD1. The CDR3 is 16 amino acids. With V trimmed by 6 bases and J by 0 bases, 10 bases remained unmatched. The germline V gene encodes CDR1 MNHNY and CDR2 SVGAGI (reference sequence). For the CDR3, the DNA is TGTGCCAGCAGCCAAAGCGCGACAGGGGCCTCCTACGAGCAGTACTTC. Translation gives CASSQSATGASYEQYF.

The chain employs TRBV29-1 and TRBJ1-5; D remains unclear. CDR1 SQVTM and CDR2 ANQGSEA come from the germline V gene. The V gene lost 4 bases and the J gene lost 6 bases, with 13 bases spanning the gap. The CDR3 covers 13 residues. This chain's CDR3 is CSVAQEFGQPQHF. CDR3 nucleotides: TGCAGCGTTGCTCAGGAATTTGGTCAGCCCCAGCATTTT.

This clone was counted a single time. V and J are TRBV4-3 and TRBJ2-2, with unresolved D. Germline V CDR1 and CDR2: LGHNA, YSLEER. The CDR3 spans 15 residues. Trimming removed 0 bases from V and 1 base from J, with 6 bases in between. The DNA for the CDR3 is TGCGCCAGCAGCCAAGATCCCTGGAACACCGGGGAGCTGTTTTTT. It codes for CASSQDPWNTGELFF.

The chain is built from TRBV7-9 and TRBJ1-2; D perhaps matches TRBD1 (5 bases). This CDR3 has 15 amino acids. Germline V gene data show CDR1 as SEHNR and CDR2 as FQNEAQ (reference sequence). Trimming removed 1 base from V and 2 bases from J, with 11 bases in between. CDR3 DNA sequence: TGTGCCAGCAGCTTAGGCGACAGAGTCAACTATGGCTACACCTTC. It codes for CASSLGDRVNYGYTF.

V is TRBV2 and J is TRBJ1-2; 8 nucleotides match TRBD1. Germline V gives CDR1 SNHLY, CDR2 FYNNEI. J was trimmed by 3 bases and V by 6 bases; bases with no gene match: 9. CDR3 length: 15 amino acids. Here the CDR3 DNA reads TGTGCCAGCAGAAGACTAGCGGACAGGGACTATGGCTACACCTTC. This sequence encodes CASRRLADRDYGYTF. Based on the CDR3 plus reference TRBV2 and TRBJ1-2, the full variable domain is EPEVTQTPSHQVTQMGQEVILRCVPISNHLYFYWYRQILGQKVEFLVSFYNNEISEKSEIFDDQFSVERPDGSNFTLKIRSTKLEDSAMYFCASRRLADRDYGYTFGSGTRLTVV.

The rearrangement links TRBV2 to TRBJ1-4; 7 bases agree with TRBD1. This CDR3 spans 15 amino acids. Per the germline V gene, CDR1 is SNHLY and CDR2 is FYNNEI. The junction had 13 bases not matched to a gene; V was cut back by 8 bases and J by 7 bases. DNA for the CDR3: TGTGCCAGCCTTCGGGAGGGGGCGAGGGCTGAAAAACTGTTTTTT. Residues: CASLREGARAEKLFF.

This chain uses TRBV29-1 with TRBJ2-7; TRBD1 might be the D (7 bases). CDR3 length equals 14 residues. Germline assignment: CDR1 SQVTM and CDR2 ANQGSEA. V lost 7 bases and J lost 2, with 18 bases in between. This chain's CDR3 is CSAQGGEQAYEQYF. In nucleotides, the CDR3 is TGCAGCGCCCAGGGGGGAGAACAAGCCTACGAGCAGTACTTC.

The chain has TRBV15 and TRBJ1-3; possible D gene TRBD1, 5 bases. This CDR3 is 16 amino acids long. Trimming removed 5 bases from V and 0 bases from J, with 14 bases in between. Germline CDR1 and CDR2: LNHNV and YYDKDF (reference sequence). The CDR3 protein is CATSSWGEPSGNTIYF. CDR3 nucleotides: TGTGCCACCAGCTCGTGGGGCGAACCCTCTGGAAACACCATATATTTT. Combining the CDR3 with reference TRBV15 and TRBJ1-3 gives the whole variable domain DAMVIQNPRYQVTQFGKPVTLSCSQTLNHNVMYWYQQKSSQAPKLLFHYYDKDFNNEADTPDNFQSRRPNTSFCFLDIRSPGLGDTAMYLCATSSWGEPSGNTIYFGEGSWLTVV.

The chain has TRBV19 and TRBJ2-7; 9 nucleotides agree with TRBD2. Germline V gives CDR1 LNHDA, CDR2 SQIVND (reference sequence). The CDR3 length is 12 residues. V lost 8 bases to trimming and J lost 6 bases; unmatched junction nucleotides: 5. The CDR3 sequence is CASRGRGFEQYF. The DNA of the CDR3 is TGTGCCAGTCGCGGGAGGGGTTTCGAGCAGTACTTC.

The J gene is TRBJ1-2, the V gene TRBV9; 7 nucleotides align to TRBD1. The CDR3 is 16 amino acids. Germline V gene sequence: CDR1 SGDLS, CDR2 YYNGEE. The trim removed 4 bases at V and 4 bases at J, leaving 13 bases unmatched. CDR3 coding DNA: TGTGCCAGCAGCCCCCAGGCCCCCACAGGGGTCTATGGCTACACCTTC. Amino acid sequence: CASSPQAPTGVYGYTF. Full variable domain (remainder filled in from reference TRBV9 and TRBJ1-2): DSGVTQTPKHLITATGQRVTLRCSPRSGDLSVYWYQQSLDQGLQFLIQYYNGEERAKGNILERFSAQQFPDLHSELNLSSLELGDSALYFCASSPQAPTGVYGYTFGSGTRLTVV.

The chain couples TRBV15 to TRBJ1-4; D is unresolved. V was clipped by 6 bases and J by 3 bases, with 8 bases between them. Germline V gene lookup returns CDR1 LNHNV and CDR2 YYDKDF (reference sequence). CDR3 size: 13 residues. CDR3 region: CATRGRANEKLFF. CDR3 DNA sequence: TGTGCCACCAGGGGGAGGGCTAATGAAAAACTGTTTTTT.

This chain links TRBV4-3 with TRBJ1-4; D uncertain. Germline CDR1 and CDR2: LGHNA and YSLEER. The V end lost 4 bases, the J end lost 0 bases, and 12 bases lay between the germline ends. There are 16 residues in the CDR3. This CDR3 is CASSLTVLTTNEKLFF. The CDR3 region has the DNA TGCGCCAGCAGCCTAACGGTCCTTACAACTAATGAAAAACTGTTTTTT.

The chain employs TRBV19 and TRBJ2-1; tentative D call: TRBD2 (6 bases). Trimming took off 7 bases at V and 0 bases at J, with 13 bases between the two ends. The CDR3 length is 15 residues. Per germline, CDR1 LNHDA and CDR2 SQIVND (reference sequence). Here the CDR3 DNA reads TGTGCCAGTAACCGGGGGACGTACTCCTACAATGAGCAGTTCTTC. It translates to CASNRGTYSYNEQFF.

The chain employs TRBV28 and TRBJ2-3; TRBD1 agrees at 7 bases. The V gene's germline CDR1 is MDHEN and CDR2 SYDVKM. Trimming cost V 8 bases and J 4 bases; bases outside gene matches: 21. The CDR3 runs 18 residues. As DNA, the CDR3 is TGTGCCAGCTCGATGGGCTCTTGGCGACAGGGTGGGGCAGATACGCAGTATTTT. Translating it yields CASSMGSWRQGGADTQYF.

The rearrangement uses TRBV20-1 and TRBJ2-1; D remains ambiguous. Trimming took 4 bases from V and 12 from J, leaving 10 bases between them. CDR3 length equals 10 residues. CDR1 and CDR2 (germline): DFQATT, SNEGSKA (reference sequence). The CDR3 sequence is CSATIAGQFF. DNA of the CDR3: TGCAGTGCTACCATAGCTGGGCAGTTCTTC.

The chain has TRBV11-1 and TRBJ2-1; a weak D match, TRBD1 (6 bases). V was cut by 3 bases and J by 9 bases, with 15 bases left in between. CDR1 is SGHAT, CDR2 FQDESV, per germline (reference sequence). This CDR3 has 14 amino acids. The CDR3 coding sequence is TGTGCCAGCAGCTTGCAACAGGGTTTGGGTGAGCAGTTCTTC. Translating it yields CASSLQQGLGEQFF.

This chain links TRBV28 with TRBJ1-2; TRBD1 is a possible D gene (6 bases). This CDR3 spans 14 amino acids. Trimming stripped 7 bases from V and 7 bases from J, with 19 bases between. Germline CDR1 reads MDHEN; CDR2 reads SYDVKM. CDR3 nucleotide sequence: TGTGCCAGCATGATTGGGACAAGGTTTAGTGGCTACACCTTC. It specifies CASMIGTRFSGYTF.

The genes are TRBV2 and TRBJ1-4; the D is unclear. The germline CDR1 and CDR2 sequences are SNHLY and FYNNEI. V lost 8 bases and J 3 bases, leaving 10 bases between the germline ends. There are 13 residues in the CDR3. For the CDR3, the DNA is TGTGCCAGCCGCCGGGTTCCTAATGAAAAACTGTTTTTT. Amino acid sequence: CASRRVPNEKLFF.

This chain links TRBV7-3 with TRBJ1-2; 9 nucleotides align to TRBD1. The CDR3 runs to 16 residues. Looked up from germline, CDR1 is SGHTA and CDR2 is FQGTGA. The trim removed 5 bases at V and 6 bases at J, leaving 13 bases unmatched. CDR3 sequence (DNA): TGTGCCAGCAGCCCGGGACAGGGATTCAGATCGGATGGCTACACCTTC. This codes for CASSPGQGFRSDGYTF. The complete variable domain, with remaining parts taken from reference TRBV7-3 and TRBJ1-2, reads GAGVSQTPSNKVTEKGKYVELRCDPISGHTALYWYRQSLGQGPEFLIYFQGTGAADDSGLPNDRFFAVRPEGSVSTLKIQRTERGDSAVYLCASSPGQGFRSDGYTFGSGTRLTVV.

This clone has just one count. V usage is TRBV6-1 and J usage is TRBJ2-1, with D possibly TRBD1 on 6 matching bases. Germline CDR1 is MNHNS and CDR2 is SASEGT. The CDR3 loop spans 15 amino acids. The V end lost 5 bases, the J end lost 3 bases, and 14 bases lay between the germline ends. The CDR3 DNA follows: TGTGCCAGCAGTATAGCAGGACAGAGCTACAATGAGCAGTTCTTC. Its protein is CASSIAGQSYNEQFF.

This clone was picked up one time. The V and J genes are TRBV6-1 and TRBJ1-3, with a weak D call TRBD1 (6 bases). V gave up 1 base and J gave up 1 base, with 14 bases separating them. Per germline, CDR1 MNHNS and CDR2 SASEGT. The CDR3 has 17 residues. Here the CDR3 reads CASSEVGARGSGNTIYF. The CDR3 DNA reads TGTGCCAGCAGTGAAGTAGGGGCCAGGGGTTCTGGAAACACCATATATTTT.

V gene TRBV28 combines with J gene TRBJ1-1; tentative D call: TRBD1 (6 bases). The CDR3 spans 12 residues. Trimming pared 8 bases from V and 2 bases from J, leaving 9 bases between. Per the germline V gene, CDR1 is MDHEN and CDR2 is SYDVKM. CDR3 sequence: CASRTANTEAFF. CDR3 DNA sequence: TGTGCCAGCCGGACAGCTAACACTGAAGCTTTCTTT.

The chain joins TRBV7-2 to TRBJ2-3; 8 bases align to TRBD2. J lost 6 bases, V lost 1 base, and 12 bases had no gene match. Germline V CDR1 and CDR2: SGHTA, FQGNSA. The CDR3 runs to 17 residues. This CDR3 reads CASSLGGTRALADTQYF. CDR3 DNA sequence: TGTGCCAGCAGCTTAGGAGGGACTAGAGCGCTGGCCGATACGCAGTATTTT. Supplemented by reference TRBV7-2 and TRBJ2-3, the full variable domain reads GAGVSQSPSNKVTEKGKDVELRCDPISGHTALYWYRQSLGQGLEFLIYFQGNSAPDKSGLPSDRFSAERTGGSVSTLTIQRTQQEDSAVYLCASSLGGTRALADTQYFGPGTRLTVL.

The chain joins TRBV9 to TRBJ2-5, with D maybe TRBD2 (6 bases). Trimming removed 0 bases at V and 5 bases at J, with 14 bases between. The germline V gene has CDR1 SGDLS and CDR2 YYNGEE. This CDR3 spans 15 amino acids. The CDR3 region is CASSVGSGLGETQYF. The CDR3 DNA sequence: TGTGCCAGCAGCGTAGGTAGCGGCCTTGGCGAGACCCAGTACTTC.